A single sample is the source of the 24 T cell receptor beta chains below, sequenced in a study of post-analysis software for immune sequencing data. Study results and caveats: Relative to controls, patients had five TRBV segments at higher frequency, with TRBV5-6, TRBV5-1 and TRBV20-1 among these.

Incorporated into the TCR beta cDNA libraries were unique molecular identifiers, which served to reduce PCR and sequencing biases. Each CDR3 protein gets one entry after TCRdb re-called the PCR reads with MiXCR. Among just over 250,000 distinct CDR3 sequences listed, 36% were seen once. These receptors have no known antigen. The source material was blood. The receptors originated from a girl aged 5 to 17 with multiple sclerosis.

This clonotype has at least ten counts. The chain joins TRBV5-1 to TRBJ1-2; D unresolved. Trimming shortened V by 0 bases and J by 2 bases, and 11 bases separated the two germline ends. The CDR3 is 15 amino acids. The germline V gene encodes CDR1 SGHRS and CDR2 YFSETQ. For the CDR3, the DNA is TGCGCCAGCAGCTTGGACGGCTCTCTGAACTATGGCTACACCTTC. Translated: CASSLDGSLNYGYTF.

There are many counts of this clonotype. CDR3 nucleotide sequence: TGCAGCGTTGAAGAGCCCCGACAGGGGAATAACTATGGCTACACCTTC. This codes for CSVEEPRQGNNYGYTF. The rearrangement joins TRBV29-1 to TRBJ1-2; 8 positions agree with TRBD1. CDR3 length equals 16 residues. Germline trimming cut 0 bases from V and 1 base from J; bases unmatched to any gene: 7. Germline values: CDR1 SQVTM, CDR2 ANQGSEA.

This clonotype was picked up a small number of times. The chain has TRBV20-1 and TRBJ1-1, with unresolved D. CDR1 is DFQATT and CDR2 is SNEGSKA in the germline V gene (reference sequence). The CDR3 is made up of 10 amino acids. V was clipped by 5 bases and J by 3 bases, with 4 bases between them. In nucleotides, the CDR3 is TGCAGTGCTCCAGACACTGAAGCTTTCTTT. It translates to CSAPDTEAFF.

The J gene is TRBJ1-4, the V gene TRBV7-8, with TRBD1 matching 7 bases. Trimming took 1 base from V and 8 from J; bases not matched to a gene: 4. This CDR3 has 14 amino acids. The germline CDR1 and CDR2 sequences are SGHVS and FQNEAQ. In DNA, the CDR3 is TGTGCCAGCAGCTTAGGCCAGGGGGGAGAAAAACTGTTTTTT. It translates to CASSLGQGGEKLFF.

This clonotype has a count of ten or more. V usage is TRBV6-1 and J usage is TRBJ1-5; D is perhaps TRBD1 (5 bases). The CDR3 loop spans 12 amino acids. Germline lookup yields CDR1 MNHNS and CDR2 SASEGT. V was cut by 3 bases and J by 9 bases, with 9 bases left in between. The CDR3 loop reads CASSDWGAPQHF. The CDR3 DNA sequence: TGTGCCAGCAGTGACTGGGGCGCGCCCCAGCATTTT.

In this sample, this clonotype turned up once. This may stem from a read error, because a much larger clone lies one nucleotide away. The chain carries TRBV21-1 and TRBJ2-5; the D segment call TRBD2 is taken from the table without a DNA check. TRBV21-1 is designated a pseudogene. The length of the CDR3 is 15 residues. CDR3 coding DNA: TGTGCCAGCAGTAAGGCTAGCGGGAGGAGCAATGAGCAGTACTTC. Protein product: CASSKASGRSNEQYF.

The chain employs TRBV6-2 or TRBV6-3 and TRBJ2-3, with D unresolved. The germline CDR1 and CDR2 sequences are MNHEY and SVGEGT. V lost 5 bases and J lost 5, with 11 bases in between. The CDR3 sequence is 13 residues long. The CDR3 DNA follows: TGTGCCAGCAGTCTCAGTCTTGGAGATACGCAGTATTTT. Its translation is CASSLSLGDTQYF.

The chain has TRBV28 and TRBJ2-6; possible D gene TRBD2, 6 bases. With 2 bases removed from V and 2 bases from J, the gap between germline ends came to 7 bases. CDR1 and CDR2 from the germline V gene are MDHEN and SYDVKM. The CDR3 runs to 15 residues. CDR3 nucleotides: TGTGCCAGCAGTTTAACGGGGGCTGGGGCCAACGTCCTGACTTTC. Translation gives CASSLTGAGANVLTF. Filled out from reference TRBV28 and TRBJ2-6, the complete variable domain reads DVKVTQSSRYLVKRTGEKVFLECVQDMDHENMFWYRQDPGLGLRLIYFSYDVKMKEKGDIPEGYSVSREKKERFSLILESASTNQTSMYLCASSLTGAGANVLTFGAGSRLTVL.

The genes are TRBV12-3 or TRBV12-4 and TRBJ1-2; D is uncertain. There are 15 residues in the CDR3. Between the trimmed V and J ends, which lost 4 bases and 4 bases, there was a span of 16 bases. This CDR3 is CASSSPVRGAYGYTF. In nucleotides, the CDR3 is TGTGCCAGCAGTTCCCCAGTTCGAGGAGCCTATGGCTACACCTTC.

A remark on this clonotype: At one boundary the junction diverges from the germline segment, which might be a read error. This rearrangement joins TRBV7-9 to TRBJ2-1; perhaps D is TRBD1 or TRBD2 (5 bases each). Germline V gene sequence: CDR1 SEHNR, CDR2 FQNEAQ (reference sequence). There are 13 residues in the CDR3. The CDR3 loop reads CAGSPRDLNEQFF. The CDR3 DNA follows: TGTGCCGGCAGCCCTCGGGACCTCAATGAGCAGTTCTTC.

This clonotype was recorded at least ten times. This sequence joins TRBV20-1 and TRBJ2-1, with D uncertain. Germline CDR1 reads DFQATT; CDR2 reads SNEGSKA (reference sequence). With 6 bases removed from V and 3 bases from J, the gap between germline ends came to 15 bases. The CDR3 extends over 14 amino acids. CDR3 sequence reads: CSALVPFNYNEQFF. CDR3 bases: TGCAGTGCCCTGGTACCTTTCAACTACAATGAGCAGTTCTTC.

As regards this clonotype: A much larger clone sits a single nucleotide away, making a read error possible. The chain carries TRBV18 and TRBJ2-7; D might be TRBD1 (6 bases). Trimming pared 0 bases from V and 4 bases from J, leaving 10 bases between. The CDR3 spans 14 residues. The germline V gene has CDR1 KGHSH and CDR2 LQKENI. The CDR3 region has the DNA TGTGCCAGCTCACCACCGGAACAGGGTTACGAGCAGTACTTC. This sequence encodes CASSPPEQGYEQYF.

This clonotype was seen a handful of times. A much larger clone is a single base away; this may be a read error. This chain joins TRBV6-1 and TRBJ2-3, with 8 bases identical to TRBD1. The CDR3 sequence is 16 residues long. Germline CDR1 is MNHNS and CDR2 is SASEGT. The CDR3 sequence is CASSEEGTGPTDTQCF. The CDR3 DNA follows: TGTGCCAGCAGTGAAGAAGGGACAGGACCCACAGATACGCAGTGTTTT.

This clonotype was detected only a few times. The CDR3 DNA sequence: TGTGCCAGCAGTCGCGGACTAGTCCTTAGCACAGATACGCAGTATTTT. Translation gives CASSRGLVLSTDTQYF. The V and J genes are TRBV28 and TRBJ2-3, with TRBD2 matching over 7 bases. CDR3 size: 16 residues. The V and J ends lost 5 bases and 0 bases, in that order; junction bases with no gene match: 8. Germline CDR1 and CDR2: MDHEN and SYDVKM.

The V and J genes are TRBV30 and TRBJ1-2; the D is unclear. The V and J ends lost 2 bases and 2 bases respectively, with 6 bases between them. The CDR3 is 12 amino acids. CDR1 and CDR2 (germline): GTSNPN, SVGIG (reference sequence). CDR3: CAWSPVNYGYTF. CDR3 DNA: TGTGCCTGGAGTCCCGTGAACTATGGCTACACCTTC.

There are many counts of this clonotype. The chain links TRBV10-3 to TRBJ2-1; 12 nucleotides line up with TRBD2. V lost 10 bases and J lost 8; bases outside the gene matches: 12. The CDR3 totals 15 residues. Per the germline V gene, CDR1 is ENHRY and CDR2 is SYGVKD. As DNA, the CDR3 is TGTGCCACCCTAACGACTAGCGGGAGTACGGATGAGCAGTTCTTC. Encoded protein: CATLTTSGSTDEQFF.

V usage is TRBV2 and J usage is TRBJ2-4, with 11 nucleotides matching TRBD2. Matching the DNA end better, TRBJ2-7 makes the J call doubtful. This CDR3 spans 15 amino acids. Germline V gives CDR1 SNHLY, CDR2 FYNNEI. The CDR3 protein is CASSEGTSGVYEQYF. For the CDR3, the DNA is TGTGCCAGCAGTGAGGGGACTAGCGGAGTCTACGAGCAGTACTTC.

With regard to this clonotype: This may come from a read error, since a much larger clone is one base off. This chain joins TRBV15 and TRBJ2-3, with TRBD2 matching 10 bases. V lost 11 bases to trimming and J lost 10 bases; unmatched junction nucleotides: 15. CDR3 length: 14 amino acids. Germline CDR1 reads LNHNV; CDR2 reads YYDKDF (reference sequence). The CDR3, as DNA: TGTGCCGCGGCTCCTTCTAGCGGGAGTATTCCGCAGTATTTT. Its protein is CAAAPSSGSIPQYF.

A note on this clonotype: A clone one base away is much larger, so this may be a read error. CDR3 nucleotides: TGTGCCACCAGCGGGACAGTGATGAACACTGAAGCTTTGTTT. Its protein product is CATSGTVMNTEALF. V gene TRBV15 combines with J gene TRBJ1-1, with 7 bases lining up with TRBD1. The V gene's germline CDR1 is LNHNV and CDR2 YYDKDF (reference sequence). The CDR3 consists of 14 residues. The full variable domain, completed using reference TRBV15 and TRBJ1-1, is DAMVIQNPRYQVTQFGKPVTLSCSQTLNHNVMYWYQQKSSQAPKLLFHYYDKDFNNEADTPDNFQSRRPNTSFCFLDIRSPGLGDTAMYLCATSGTVMNTEALFGQGTRLTVV.

This clonotype appeared many times. This chain joins TRBV6-4 and TRBJ2-3, with 8 positions matching TRBD2. The length of the CDR3 is 15 residues. Per germline, CDR1 MRHNA and CDR2 SNTAGT. J was trimmed by 4 bases and V by 5 bases; bases with no gene match: 8. The CDR3 DNA is TGTGCCAGCAGTCAAGCGGGAGATGCCGCAGATACGCAGTATTTT. Residues: CASSQAGDAADTQYF.

The rearrangement joins TRBV2 to TRBJ1-1; D is possibly TRBD1 (5 bases). Germline V gene sequence: CDR1 SNHLY, CDR2 FYNNEI. The V end lost 7 bases, the J end lost 0 bases, and 9 bases lay between the germline ends. The CDR3 loop spans 13 amino acids. The CDR3 sequence: CASTGTVNTEAFF. CDR3 coding DNA: TGTGCCAGCACTGGGACTGTGAACACTGAAGCTTTCTTT.

This clonotype showed up many times. The chain combines TRBV6-5 with TRBJ1-2; possible D gene TRBD1, 5 bases. Germline CDR1 is MNHEY and CDR2 is SVGAGI. The CDR3 has 13 amino acids. Trimming cost V 6 bases and J 8 bases, with 16 bases left between them. The CDR3 DNA follows: TGTGCCAGCAGGGGGCCTTCGGGGGACGGCTACACCTTC. This gives the protein CASRGPSGDGYTF.

This clonotype was seen repeatedly, ten times or more. This sequence joins TRBV24-1 and TRBJ2-5, with a tentative D call TRBD1 (5 bases). There are 14 residues in the CDR3. Trimming shortened V by 5 bases and J by 2 bases, and 11 bases separated the two germline ends. CDR1 is KGHDR, CDR2 SFDVKD, per germline. The CDR3 sequence is CATSAPTAQETQYF. In DNA form, the CDR3 reads TGTGCCACCAGTGCGCCGACAGCACAAGAGACCCAGTACTTC.

The chain carries TRBV4-2 and TRBJ2-3; 10 positions agree with TRBD2. Germline assignment: CDR1 LGHNA and CDR2 YNFKEQ. The CDR3 spans 15 residues. V shed 4 bases and J 6 bases; nucleotides not matched to a gene: 7. As DNA, the CDR3 is TGTGCCAGCAGCCCCCAGCGGGAGGGCCACGATACGCAGTATTTT. Amino acids: CASSPQREGHDTQYF.